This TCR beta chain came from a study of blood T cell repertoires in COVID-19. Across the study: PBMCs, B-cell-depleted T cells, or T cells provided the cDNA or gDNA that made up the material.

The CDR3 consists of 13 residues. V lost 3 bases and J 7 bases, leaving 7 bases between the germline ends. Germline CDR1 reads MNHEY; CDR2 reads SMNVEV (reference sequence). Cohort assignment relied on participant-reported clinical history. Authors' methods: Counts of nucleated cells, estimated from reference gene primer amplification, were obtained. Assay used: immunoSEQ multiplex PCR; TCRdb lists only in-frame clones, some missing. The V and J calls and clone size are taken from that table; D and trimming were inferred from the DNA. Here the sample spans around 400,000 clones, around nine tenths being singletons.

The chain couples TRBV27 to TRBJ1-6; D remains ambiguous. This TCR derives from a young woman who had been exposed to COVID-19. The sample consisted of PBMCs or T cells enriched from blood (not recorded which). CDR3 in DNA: TGTGCCAGCAGTTTTCAGGCGAATTCACCCCTCCACTTT. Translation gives CASSFQANSPLHF.